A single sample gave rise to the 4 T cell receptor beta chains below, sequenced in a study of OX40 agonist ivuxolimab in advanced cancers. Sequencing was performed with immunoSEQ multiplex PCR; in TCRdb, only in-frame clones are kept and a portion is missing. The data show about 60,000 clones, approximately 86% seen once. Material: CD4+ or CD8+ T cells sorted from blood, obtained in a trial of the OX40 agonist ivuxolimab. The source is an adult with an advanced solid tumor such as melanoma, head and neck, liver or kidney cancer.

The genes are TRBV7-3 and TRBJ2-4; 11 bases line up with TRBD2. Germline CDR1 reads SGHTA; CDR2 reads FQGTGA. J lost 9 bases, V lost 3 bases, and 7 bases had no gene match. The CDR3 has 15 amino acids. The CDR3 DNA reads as TGTGCCAGCAGCTTCCGGACTAGCGGGTATGTCATTCAGTACTTC. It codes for CASSFRTSGYVIQYF.

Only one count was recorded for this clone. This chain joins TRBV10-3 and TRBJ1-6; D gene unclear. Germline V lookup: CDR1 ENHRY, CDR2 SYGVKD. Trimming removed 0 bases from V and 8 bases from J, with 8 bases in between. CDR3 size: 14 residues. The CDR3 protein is CAISESREDSPLHF. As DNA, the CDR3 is TGTGCCATCAGTGAGTCGAGAGAAGATTCACCCCTCCACTTT.

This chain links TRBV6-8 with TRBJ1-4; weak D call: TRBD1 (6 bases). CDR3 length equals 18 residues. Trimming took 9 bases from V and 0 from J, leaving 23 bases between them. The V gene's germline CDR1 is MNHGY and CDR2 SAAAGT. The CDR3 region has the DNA TGTGCCAGTCTGGGGAACAGGGAGGGCTTTGCAACTAATGAAAAACTGTTTTTT. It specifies CASLGNREGFATNEKLFF.

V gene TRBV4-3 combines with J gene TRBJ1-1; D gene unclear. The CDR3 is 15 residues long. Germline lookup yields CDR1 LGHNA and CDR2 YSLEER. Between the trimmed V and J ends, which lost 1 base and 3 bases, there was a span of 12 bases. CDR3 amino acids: CASSQGVYGDTEAFF. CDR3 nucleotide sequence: TGCGCCAGCAGCCAAGGGGTCTACGGAGACACTGAAGCTTTCTTT.